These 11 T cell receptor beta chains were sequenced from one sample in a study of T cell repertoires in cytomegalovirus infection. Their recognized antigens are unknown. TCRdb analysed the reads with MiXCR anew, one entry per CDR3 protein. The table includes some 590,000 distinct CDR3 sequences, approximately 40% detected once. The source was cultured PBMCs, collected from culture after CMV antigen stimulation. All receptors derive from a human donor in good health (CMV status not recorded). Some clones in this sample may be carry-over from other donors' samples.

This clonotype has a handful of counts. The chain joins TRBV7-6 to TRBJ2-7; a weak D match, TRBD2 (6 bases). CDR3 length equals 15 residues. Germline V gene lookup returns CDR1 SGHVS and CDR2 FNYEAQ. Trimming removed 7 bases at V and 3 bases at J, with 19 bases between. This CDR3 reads CASKGPGGDFYEQYF. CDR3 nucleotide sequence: TGTGCCAGCAAAGGGCCGGGCGGGGATTTCTACGAGCAGTACTTC.

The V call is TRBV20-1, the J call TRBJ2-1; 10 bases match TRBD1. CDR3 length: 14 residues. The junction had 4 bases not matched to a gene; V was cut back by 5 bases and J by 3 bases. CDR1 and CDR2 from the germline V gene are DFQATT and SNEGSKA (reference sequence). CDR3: CSARRTGGYNEQFF. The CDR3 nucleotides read TGCAGTGCTCGAAGGACAGGGGGCTACAATGAGCAGTTCTTC.

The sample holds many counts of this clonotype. CDR3 amino acids: CASSLNIDTQYF. The CDR3 coding sequence is TGTGCCAGCAGCTTAAATATAGATACGCAGTATTTT. The V gene is TRBV7-2, the J gene TRBJ2-3; D gene uncertain. Germline CDR1 is SGHTA and CDR2 is FQGNSA. V lost 2 bases and J 5 bases, leaving 5 bases between the germline ends. The CDR3 has 12 amino acids.

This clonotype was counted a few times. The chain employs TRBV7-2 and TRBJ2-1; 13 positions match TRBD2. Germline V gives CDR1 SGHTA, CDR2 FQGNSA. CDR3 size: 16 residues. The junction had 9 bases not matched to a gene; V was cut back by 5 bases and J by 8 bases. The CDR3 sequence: CASSPRRTSGSYEQFF. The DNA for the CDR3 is TGTGCCAGCAGCCCGAGGAGGACTAGCGGGAGCTATGAGCAGTTCTTC.

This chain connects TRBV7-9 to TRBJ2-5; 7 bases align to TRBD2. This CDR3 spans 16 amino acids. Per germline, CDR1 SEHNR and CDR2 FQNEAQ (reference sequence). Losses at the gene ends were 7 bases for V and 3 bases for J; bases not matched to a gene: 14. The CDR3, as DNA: TGTGCCAGCACCCGAGGCGGGGGAGGGCCTAAAGAGACCCAGTACTTC. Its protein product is CASTRGGGGPKETQYF.

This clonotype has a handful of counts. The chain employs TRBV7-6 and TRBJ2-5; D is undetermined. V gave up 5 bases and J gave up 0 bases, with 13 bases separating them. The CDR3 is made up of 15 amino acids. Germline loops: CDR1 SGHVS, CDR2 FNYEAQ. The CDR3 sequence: CASSHPWQDQETQYF. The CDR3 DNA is TGTGCCAGCAGCCACCCGTGGCAAGACCAAGAGACCCAGTACTTC.

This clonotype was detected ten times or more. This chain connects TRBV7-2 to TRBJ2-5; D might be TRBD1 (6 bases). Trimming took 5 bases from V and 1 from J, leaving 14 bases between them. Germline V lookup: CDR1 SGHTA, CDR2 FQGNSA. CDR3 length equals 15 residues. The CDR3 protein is CASSGNWTAQETQYF. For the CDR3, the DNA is TGTGCCAGCAGCGGAAATTGGACAGCCCAAGAGACCCAGTACTTC.

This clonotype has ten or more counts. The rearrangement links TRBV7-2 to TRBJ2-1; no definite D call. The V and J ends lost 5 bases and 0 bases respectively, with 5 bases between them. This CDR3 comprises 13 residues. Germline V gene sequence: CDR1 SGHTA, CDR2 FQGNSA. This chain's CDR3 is CASSKSSYNEQFF. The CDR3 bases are TGTGCCAGCAGCAAAAGCTCCTACAATGAGCAGTTCTTC.

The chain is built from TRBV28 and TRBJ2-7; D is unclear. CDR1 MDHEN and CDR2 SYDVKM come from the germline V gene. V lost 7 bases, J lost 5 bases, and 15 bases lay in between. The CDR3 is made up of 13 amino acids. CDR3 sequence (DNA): TGTGCCAGCAAGCATGCAGGCCCCAACGAGCAGTACTTC. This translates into CASKHAGPNEQYF.

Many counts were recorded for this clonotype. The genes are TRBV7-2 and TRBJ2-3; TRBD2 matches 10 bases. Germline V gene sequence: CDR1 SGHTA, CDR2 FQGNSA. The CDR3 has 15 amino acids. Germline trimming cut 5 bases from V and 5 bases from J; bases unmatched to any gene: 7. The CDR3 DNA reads TGTGCCAGCAGCAGCCTAGCGGGAGTAGAAGATACGCAGTATTTT. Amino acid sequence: CASSSLAGVEDTQYF.

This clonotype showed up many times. CDR3 bases: TGTGCCAGCAGCCGGACAGCGAACACTGAAGCTTTCTTT. This codes for CASSRTANTEAFF. The chain uses TRBV6-2 or TRBV6-3 and TRBJ1-1, with D perhaps matching TRBD1 (6 bases). V lost 6 bases and J 1 base, leaving 9 bases between the germline ends. The CDR3 spans 13 residues. From germline, CDR1 is MNHEY and CDR2 SVGEGT.